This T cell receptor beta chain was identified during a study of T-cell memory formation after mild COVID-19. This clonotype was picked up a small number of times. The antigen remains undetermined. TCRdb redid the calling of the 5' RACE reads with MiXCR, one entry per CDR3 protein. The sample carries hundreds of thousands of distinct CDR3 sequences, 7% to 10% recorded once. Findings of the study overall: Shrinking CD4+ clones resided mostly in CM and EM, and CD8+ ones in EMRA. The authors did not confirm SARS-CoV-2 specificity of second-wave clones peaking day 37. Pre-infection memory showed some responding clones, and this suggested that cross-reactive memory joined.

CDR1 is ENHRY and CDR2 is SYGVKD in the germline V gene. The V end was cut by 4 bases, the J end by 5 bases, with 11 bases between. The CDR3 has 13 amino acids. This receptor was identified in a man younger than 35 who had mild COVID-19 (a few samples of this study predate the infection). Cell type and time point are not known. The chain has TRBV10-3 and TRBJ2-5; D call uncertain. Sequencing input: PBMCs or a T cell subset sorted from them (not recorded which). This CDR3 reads CAISGRMGETQYF. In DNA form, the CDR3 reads TGTGCCATCAGTGGTAGGATGGGGGAGACCCAGTACTTC.